One and the same sample provided the 5 T cell receptor beta chains below, sequenced in a study of cytomegalovirus exposure and HLA in healthy donors. PCR used 60 Vbeta primers and 13 Jbeta primers. Some clones are missing from TCRdb's copy, which holds only in-frame ones; the method was immunoSEQ multiplex PCR. Of under 150,000 clones listed, 60% to 85% were seen once; the top ten hold roughly 1.8%. Sequenced sample: PBMCs. These receptors came from a woman aged 40-49 years in good health and CMV-seronegative.

The chain uses TRBV2 and TRBJ1-1, with D possibly TRBD1 on 5 matching bases. The CDR3 contains 15 residues. Deletions cut 4 bases from V and 1 base from J, with 13 bases between. CDR1 and CDR2 (germline): SNHLY, FYNNEI. In DNA form, the CDR3 reads TGTGCCAGCAGTGGGGTCCGTCAGGGGAACACTGAAGCTTTCTTT. Encoded protein: CASSGVRQGNTEAFF.

The chain has TRBV6-4 and TRBJ2-5; 7 positions agree with TRBD2. V trimming: 8 bases; J trimming: 5 bases; junction bases outside the gene matches: 8. The CDR3 is 13 amino acids. CDR1 is MRHNA and CDR2 is SNTAGT in the germline V gene. CDR3 DNA: TGTGCCAGCCCAGCCCGGGGGGTGGAGACCCAGTACTTC. Its protein is CASPARGVETQYF.

This chain connects TRBV5-6 to TRBJ2-6; no clear D gene. This CDR3 contains 13 residues. Between the trimmed V and J ends, which lost 6 bases and 2 bases, there was a span of 6 bases. CDR1 SGHDT and CDR2 YYEEEE come from the germline V gene. CDR3 nucleotide sequence: TGTGCCAGCATCCCCGCTGGGGCCAACGTCCTGACTTTC. This sequence encodes CASIPAGANVLTF.

This sequence joins TRBV7-3 and TRBJ1-6; 8 nucleotides align to TRBD1. CDR3 length: 14 amino acids. Unmatched junction bases numbered 0, after V lost 2 bases and J lost 6 bases. Germline CDR1 SGHTA, CDR2 FQGTGA. This CDR3 reads CASSLDRGNSPLHF. The DNA of the CDR3 is TGTGCCAGCAGCTTAGACAGGGGTAATTCACCCCTCCACTTT.

The chain couples TRBV18 to TRBJ2-1; 7 bases line up with TRBD1. Trimming at V came to 6 bases and at J to 6 bases, leaving 8 bases not matched to a gene. The CDR3 spans 14 residues. From germline, CDR1 is KGHSH and CDR2 LQKENI. The CDR3 DNA reads as TGTGCCAGCTCTACCAGGGGGAGCGGCAATGAGCAGTTCTTC. Amino acids: CASSTRGSGNEQFF. The variable domain in full, completed from reference TRBV18 and TRBJ2-1, reads NAGVMQNPRHLVRRRGQEARLRCSPMKGHSHVYWYRQLPEEGLKFMVYLQKENIIDESGMPKERFSAEFPKEGPSILRIQQVVRGDSAAYFCASSTRGSGNEQFFGPGTRLTVL.